The rows below give T cell receptor beta chains drawn from one sample of a study of blood T cell repertoires in COVID-19. The data were produced by immunoSEQ multiplex PCR, yet TCRdb's version contains in-frame clones alone and is incomplete. The sample includes roughly 97,000 clones, about 80% seen only once; the top ten take approximately 3.4%. Sequenced: peripheral blood. Receptors were obtained from an elderly woman with active or convalescent COVID-19. The CDR3 runs from the conserved cysteine through the conserved F or W. Each record gives: CDR3 length, V gene, J gene, clone size, D gene, CDR3 DNA, CDR3 protein. The D gene is left open where the match is weak. Expanded clones get a size class; other rows say once, few or many, or leave the size out.

>16|TRBV4-1|TRBJ2-7|.|TRBD2
TGCGCCAGCAGCCAGGGACTAGCGGGGGGCTCCTACGAGCAGTACTTC
CASSQGLAGGSYEQYF
>14|TRBV28|TRBJ1-4|.|.
TGTGCCAGCAGTTCGGGGGACCGGAAGGAAAAACTGTTTTTT
CASSSGDRKEKLFF
>15|TRBV5-1|TRBJ2-1|.|TRBD1
TGCGCCAGCAGCTTCGGGACAGCGATTAGCAATGAGCAGTTCTTC
CASSFGTAISNEQFF
>17|TRBV10-3|TRBJ1-1|.|.
TGTGCCATCAGTGAGTCTGGAGGGGTAATCATGAACACTGAAGCTTTCTTT
CAISESGGVIMNTEAFF
>14|TRBV2|TRBJ1-2|.|TRBD1
TGTGCCAGCAGGCCGGGACAGGGACCGTCCGGCTACACCTTC
CASRPGQGPSGYTF
>14|TRBV6-5|TRBJ2-7|.|.
TGTGCCAGCAGTTATGGGCCCGGGGTAGCCGAGCAGTACTTC
CASSYGPGVAEQYF
>12|TRBV2|TRBJ1-1|.|TRBD1
TGTGCCAGCAGTGGGATGACAGGGGAAGCTTTCTTT
CASSGMTGEAFF
>17|TRBV7-9|TRBJ1-6|.|TRBD1
TGTGCCAGCAGCCAGGGACAGACCCAGCGATTGGATTCACCCCTCCACTTT
CASSQGQTQRLDSPLHF
>15|TRBV13|TRBJ1-4|.|TRBD1
TGTGCCAGCAGCCTAAGGACAGGGCCTAATGAAAAACTGTTTTTT
CASSLRTGPNEKLFF
>11|TRBV19|TRBJ1-2|.|.
TGTGCCAGTAGGGGAGGGAGCGGCTACACCTTC
CASRGGSGYTF
>12|TRBV9|TRBJ1-2|once|TRBD1
TGTGCCAGCAGAATGACAGGGGGCGGCTACACCTTC
CASRMTGGGYTF
>16|TRBV27|TRBJ1-4|.|TRBD1
TGTGCCAGCAGTTCCAGCTGGACAGGAGTTAATGAAAAACTGTTTTTT
CASSSSWTGVNEKLFF
>14|TRBV3-1/TRBV3-2|TRBJ1-1|few|TRBD1
TGTGCCAGCAGACCGGACAGGGATTACACTGAAGCTTTCTTT
CASRPDRDYTEAFF
>15|TRBV2|TRBJ2-2|.|TRBD2
TGTGCCAGCAGTGACTCTAGCGGGGGGGCCGGGGAGCTGTTTTTT
CASSDSSGGAGELFF
>14|TRBV19|TRBJ2-7|once|TRBD1
TGTGCCAGTAGCTTTTCCCGGGACAGCTACGAGCAGTACTTC
CASSFSRDSYEQYF
>17|TRBV19|TRBJ2-3|once|TRBD2
TGTGCCAGTAGTCTACCCGGGGGGGGAGGATACACAGATACGCAGTATTTT
CASSLPGGGGYTDTQYF
>16|TRBV19|TRBJ1-5|.|.
TGTGCCAGTAGTATCCGACACCGAAGTAGCAATCAGCCCCAGCATTTT
CASSIRHRSSNQPQHF
>13|TRBV24-1|TRBJ1-5|.|.
TGTGCCACCAGTGATAACAGGAATCAGCCCCAGCATTTT
CATSDNRNQPQHF
>15|TRBV28|TRBJ2-7|.|.
TGTGCCAGCAGTTTATGGGGGGGGGCCCCCTACGAGCAGTACTTC
CASSLWGGAPYEQYF
>16|TRBV6-6|TRBJ1-6|.|.
TGTGCCAGCAGTTATAGGGGGAGCTCCTATAATTCACCCCTCCACTTT
CASSYRGSSYNSPLHF
>15|TRBV9|TRBJ1-3|.|TRBD1
TGTGCCAGCAGTATGATCGGACAGGGAAGGGACACCATATATTTT
CASSMIGQGRDTIYF
>15|TRBV18|TRBJ1-5|.|TRBD1
TGTGCCAGCTCGGCCCCGGGACAGGGGAATCAGCCCCAGCATTTT
CASSAPGQGNQPQHF
>13|TRBV20-1|TRBJ1-5|.|.
TGCAGTGCTAGTAAAGGGAGTAATCAGCCCCAGCATTTT
CSASKGSNQPQHF
>14|TRBV5-4|TRBJ2-7|.|TRBD1
TGTGCCAGCAGCTTGCCCGGACAGGGCAACGAGCAGTACTTC
CASSLPGQGNEQYF
>15|TRBV11-2|TRBJ1-2|.|.
TGTGCCAGCAGCTTAGGGCCAGGGGCCCCTGGCGGCTACACCTTC
CASSLGPGAPGGYTF
>17|TRBV29-1|TRBJ2-7|.|TRBD1
TGCAGCGTTGGGGGGGGGACCGGGACAGGGTCCCCCTACGAGCAGTACTTC
CSVGGGTGTGSPYEQYF
>14|TRBV14|TRBJ1-1|.|.
TGTGCCAGCAGCTCCGGACAGCCGAACACTGAAGCTTTCTTT
CASSSGQPNTEAFF
>12|TRBV29-1|TRBJ1-1|.|TRBD1
TGCAGCGGAGGGGGACAGTACACTGAAGCTTTCTTT
CSGGGQYTEAFF
>12|TRBV7-8|TRBJ2-1|.|TRBD2
TGTGCCAGCAGCCCTTTGGGCGGGGAGGGGTTCTTC
CASSPLGGEGFF
>15|TRBV7-9|TRBJ2-7|.|TRBD1
TGTGCCAGCAGCTTAACTGAGGCAGGGGGCAGCGAGCAGTACTTC
CASSLTEAGGSEQYF
>14|TRBV6-2/TRBV6-3|TRBJ1-4|.|.
TGTGCCAGCACCCCCAGGGGTTATGGTGAAAAACTGTTTTTT
CASTPRGYGEKLFF
>13|TRBV28|TRBJ2-3|.|.
TGTGCCAGCAGTTTATTGTCTATCTATACGCAGTATTTT
CASSLLSIYTQYF
>15|TRBV6-6|TRBJ2-1|.|TRBD1
TGTGCCAGCAGTGGCCGGGGACAGGGCTACAATGAGCAGTTCTTC
CASSGRGQGYNEQFF
>15|TRBV5-5|TRBJ2-2|.|.
TGTGCCAGCAGCTTGGAGGGACTTAACACCGGGGAGCTGTTTTTT
CASSLEGLNTGELFF
>15|TRBV4-3|TRBJ2-7|once|TRBD2
TGCGCCAGCAGCCAAGCAACGGGAGGGCAATACGAGCAGTACTTC
CASSQATGGQYEQYF
>16|TRBV27|TRBJ2-3|.|TRBD2
TGTGCCAGCAGCAAACTAGCGGGAGGACTGGGAGATACGCAGTATTTT
CASSKLAGGLGDTQYF
>16|TRBV28|TRBJ2-3|.|.
TGTGCCAGCAGTGGTCGGGACTTCGCTAGCACAGATACGCAGTATTTT
CASSGRDFASTDTQYF
>13|TRBV2|TRBJ1-5|.|.
TGTGCCAGCAGTCCTTATAGCAATCAGCCCCAGCATTTT
CASSPYSNQPQHF
>15|TRBV7-2|TRBJ2-1|.|.
TGTGCCAGCAGCTCCCTAGCCTCCTACGGCAATGAGCAGTTCTTC
CASSSLASYGNEQFF
>15|TRBV2|TRBJ1-5|.|TRBD1
TGTGCCAGCATCCACAGGGGGGGATTGGATCAGCCCCAGCATTTT
CASIHRGGLDQPQHF
>12|TRBV5-4|TRBJ1-6|once|.
TGTGCCAGCAGCCAGATAAGTTCACCCCTCCACTTT
CASSQISSPLHF
>12|TRBV5-1|TRBJ2-7|.|.
TGCGCCAGCAGCTTGGTTTTCAACGAGCAGTACTTC
CASSLVFNEQYF
>15|TRBV6-2/TRBV6-3|TRBJ2-2|.|TRBD2
TGTGCCAGCACCCCCGGGGCGGGAGGAACCGGGGAGCTGTTTTTT
CASTPGAGGTGELFF
>14|TRBV27|TRBJ2-7|.|.
TGTGCCAGCAGTCGAGGGGGCGGGACCTACGAGCAGTACTTC
CASSRGGGTYEQYF
>15|TRBV7-2|TRBJ2-3|once|.
TGTGCCAGCAGCGTAACGGGAGCTGTCACAGATACGCAGTATTTT
CASSVTGAVTDTQYF
>16|TRBV6-1|TRBJ2-5|.|.
TGTGCCAGCAGTGGCCAACAGGGGAGGTTTCAAGAGACCCAGTACTTC
CASSGQQGRFQETQYF
>14|TRBV29-1|TRBJ1-1|.|.
TGCAGCGTTGGGGTAAGGCAGGGGAACACTGAAGCTTTCTTT
CSVGVRQGNTEAFF
>14|TRBV27|TRBJ1-1|.|.
TGTGCCAGCAGGAGGGGGTCTGGGAACACTGAAGCTTTCTTT
CASRRGSGNTEAFF
>18|TRBV2|TRBJ1-2|.|TRBD1
TGTGCCAGCAGTTCCGTAGGTCGACAGGGGTTAGTAAGCTATGGCTACACCTTC
CASSSVGRQGLVSYGYTF
>12|TRBV6-6|TRBJ1-1|.|.
TGTGCCAGCAGTCCGCCGTCAGTGAGGGCTTTCTTT
CASSPPSVRAFF